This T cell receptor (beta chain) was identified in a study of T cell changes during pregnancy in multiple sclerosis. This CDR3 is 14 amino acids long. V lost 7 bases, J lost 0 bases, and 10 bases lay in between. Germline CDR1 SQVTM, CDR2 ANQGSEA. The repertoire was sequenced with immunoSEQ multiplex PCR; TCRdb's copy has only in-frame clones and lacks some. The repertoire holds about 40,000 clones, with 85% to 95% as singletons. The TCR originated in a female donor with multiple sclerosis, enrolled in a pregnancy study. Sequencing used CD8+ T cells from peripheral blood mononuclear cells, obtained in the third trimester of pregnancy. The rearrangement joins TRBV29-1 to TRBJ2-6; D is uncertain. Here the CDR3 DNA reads TGCAGCGCCCACGAGAGCTCTGGGGCCAACGTCCTGACTTTC. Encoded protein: CSAHESSGANVLTF.